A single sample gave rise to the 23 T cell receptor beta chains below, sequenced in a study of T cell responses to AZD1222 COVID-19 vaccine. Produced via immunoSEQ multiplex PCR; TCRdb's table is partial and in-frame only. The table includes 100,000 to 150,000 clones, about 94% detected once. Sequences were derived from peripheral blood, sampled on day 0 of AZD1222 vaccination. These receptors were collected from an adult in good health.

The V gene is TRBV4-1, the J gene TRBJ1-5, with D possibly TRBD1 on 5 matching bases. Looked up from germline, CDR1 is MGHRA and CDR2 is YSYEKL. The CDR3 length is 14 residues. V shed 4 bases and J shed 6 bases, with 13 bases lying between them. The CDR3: CASSPWDVGQPQHF. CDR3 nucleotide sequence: TGCGCCAGCAGCCCCTGGGACGTCGGTCAGCCCCAGCATTTT.

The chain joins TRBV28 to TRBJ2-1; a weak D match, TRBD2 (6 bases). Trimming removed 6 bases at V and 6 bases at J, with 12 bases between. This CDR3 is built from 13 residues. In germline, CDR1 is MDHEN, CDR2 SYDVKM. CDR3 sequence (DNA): TGTGCCAGCAGCCCCACCGGGGGCAATGAGCAGTTCTTC. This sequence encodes CASSPTGGNEQFF.

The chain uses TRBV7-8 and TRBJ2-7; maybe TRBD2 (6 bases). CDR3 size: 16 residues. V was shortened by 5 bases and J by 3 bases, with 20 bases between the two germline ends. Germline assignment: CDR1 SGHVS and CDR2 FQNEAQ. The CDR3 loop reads CASSAYGTSSFYEQYF. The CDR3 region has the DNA TGTGCCAGCAGCGCTTACGGGACTTCGTCATTCTACGAGCAGTACTTC.

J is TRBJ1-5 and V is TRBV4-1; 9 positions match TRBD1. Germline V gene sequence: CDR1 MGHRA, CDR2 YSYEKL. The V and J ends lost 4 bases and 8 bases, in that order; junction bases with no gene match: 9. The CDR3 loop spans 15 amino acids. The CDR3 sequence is CASSPLGQGYEPQHF. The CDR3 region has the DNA TGCGCCAGCAGCCCCTTGGGACAGGGCTATGAGCCCCAGCATTTT.

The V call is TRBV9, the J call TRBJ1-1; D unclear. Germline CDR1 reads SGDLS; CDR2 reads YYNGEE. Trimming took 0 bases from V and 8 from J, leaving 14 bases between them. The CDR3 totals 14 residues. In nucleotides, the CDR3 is TGTGCCAGCAGCGTAGGCCCTAGCCCCCCAGAAGCTTTCTTT. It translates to CASSVGPSPPEAFF.

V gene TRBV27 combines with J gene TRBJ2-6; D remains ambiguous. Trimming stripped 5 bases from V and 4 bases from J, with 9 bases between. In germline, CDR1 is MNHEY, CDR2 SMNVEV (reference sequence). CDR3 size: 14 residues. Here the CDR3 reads CASSLSVGANVLTF. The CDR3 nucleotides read TGTGCCAGCAGTCTCTCCGTCGGGGCCAACGTCCTGACTTTC.

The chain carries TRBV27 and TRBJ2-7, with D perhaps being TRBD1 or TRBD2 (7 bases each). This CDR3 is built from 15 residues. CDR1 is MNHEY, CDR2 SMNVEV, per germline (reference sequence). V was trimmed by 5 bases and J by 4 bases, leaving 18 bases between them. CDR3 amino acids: CASSRETGRVYEQYF. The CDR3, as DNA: TGTGCCAGCAGTCGAGAGACAGGGAGGGTATACGAGCAGTACTTC.

The CDR3 loop is CASSVEDSGANVLTF. CDR3 nucleotide sequence: TGTGCCAGCAGTGTTGAGGACTCTGGGGCCAACGTCCTGACTTTC. The chain carries TRBV2 and TRBJ2-6; D remains ambiguous. Germline loops: CDR1 SNHLY, CDR2 FYNNEI. CDR3 length equals 15 residues. Trimming pared 4 bases from V and 0 bases from J, leaving 7 bases between.

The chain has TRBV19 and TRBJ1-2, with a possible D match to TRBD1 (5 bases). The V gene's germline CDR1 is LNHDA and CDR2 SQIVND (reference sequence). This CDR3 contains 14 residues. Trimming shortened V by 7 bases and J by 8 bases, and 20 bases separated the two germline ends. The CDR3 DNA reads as TGTGCCAGTACGAGATTCACCCCGACAGACGGCTACACCTTC. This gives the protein CASTRFTPTDGYTF.

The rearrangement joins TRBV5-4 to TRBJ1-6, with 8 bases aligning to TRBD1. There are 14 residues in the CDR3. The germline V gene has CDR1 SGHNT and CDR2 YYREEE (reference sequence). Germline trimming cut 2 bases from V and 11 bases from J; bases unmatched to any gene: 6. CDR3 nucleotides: TGTGCCAGCAGCTTCCCAGGGGGCCTGGCACCCCTCCACTTT. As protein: CASSFPGGLAPLHF.

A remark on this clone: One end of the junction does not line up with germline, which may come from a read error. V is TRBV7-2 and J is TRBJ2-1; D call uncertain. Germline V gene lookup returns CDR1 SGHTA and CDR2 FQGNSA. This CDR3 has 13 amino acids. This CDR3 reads CASSLSSYNEQFF. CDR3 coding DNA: TGTGCCAGTAGCTTAAGCTCCTACAATGAGCAGTTCTTC.

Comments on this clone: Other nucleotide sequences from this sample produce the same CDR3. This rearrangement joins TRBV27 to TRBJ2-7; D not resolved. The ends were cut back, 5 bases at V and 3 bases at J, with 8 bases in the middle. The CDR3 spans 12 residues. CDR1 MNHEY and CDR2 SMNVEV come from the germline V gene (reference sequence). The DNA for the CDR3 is TGTGCCAGCAGTCGAGACCGCTACGAGCAGTACTTC. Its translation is CASSRDRYEQYF.

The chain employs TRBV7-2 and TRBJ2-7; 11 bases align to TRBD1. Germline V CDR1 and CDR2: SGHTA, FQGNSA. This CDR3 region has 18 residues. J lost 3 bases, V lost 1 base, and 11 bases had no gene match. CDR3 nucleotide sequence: TGTGCCAGCAGCTTAGTCGGGACAGGGGGTTCCTTATACTACGAGCAGTACTTC. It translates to CASSLVGTGGSLYYEQYF.

CDR3 amino acids: CASSQGPDSTGGNTIYF. The DNA of the CDR3 is TGTGCCAGCAGCCAAGGCCCGGACAGTACTGGTGGAAACACCATATATTTT. This sequence joins TRBV3-1 (or the pseudogene TRBV3-2) and TRBJ1-3, with TRBD1 as a possible D gene (6 bases). The germline V gene has CDR1 LGHDT and CDR2 YNNKEL (reference sequence). V was trimmed by 1 base and J by 3 bases, leaving 16 bases between them. This CDR3 region has 17 residues.

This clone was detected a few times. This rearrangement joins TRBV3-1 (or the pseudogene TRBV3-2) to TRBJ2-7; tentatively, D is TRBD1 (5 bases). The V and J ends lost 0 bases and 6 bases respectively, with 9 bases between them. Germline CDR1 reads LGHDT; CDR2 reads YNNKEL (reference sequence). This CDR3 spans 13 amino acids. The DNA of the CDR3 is TGTGCCAGCAGCCAAGATACAGGCGGCGAGCAGTACTTC. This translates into CASSQDTGGEQYF.

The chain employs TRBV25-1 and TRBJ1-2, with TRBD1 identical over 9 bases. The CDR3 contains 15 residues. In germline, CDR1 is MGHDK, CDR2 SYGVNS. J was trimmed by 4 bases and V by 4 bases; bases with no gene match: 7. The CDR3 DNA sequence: TGTGCCAGCAGTGCCACACCGGGACAGGGCTATGGCTACACCTTC. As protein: CASSATPGQGYGYTF.

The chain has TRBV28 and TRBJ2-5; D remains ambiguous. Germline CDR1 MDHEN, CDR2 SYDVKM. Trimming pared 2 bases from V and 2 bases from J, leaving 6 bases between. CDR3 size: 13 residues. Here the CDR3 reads CASSLVAQETQYF. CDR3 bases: TGTGCCAGCAGTTTAGTAGCTCAAGAGACCCAGTACTTC.

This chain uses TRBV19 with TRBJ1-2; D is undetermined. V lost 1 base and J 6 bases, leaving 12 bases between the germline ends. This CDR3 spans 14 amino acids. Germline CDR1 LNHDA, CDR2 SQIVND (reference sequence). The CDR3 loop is CASSIAGPLDGYTF. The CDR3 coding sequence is TGTGCCAGTAGTATAGCTGGACCCCTTGATGGCTACACCTTC.

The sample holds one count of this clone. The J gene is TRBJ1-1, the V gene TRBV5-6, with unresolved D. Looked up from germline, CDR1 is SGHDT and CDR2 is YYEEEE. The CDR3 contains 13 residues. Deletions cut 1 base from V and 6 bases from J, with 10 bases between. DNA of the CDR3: TGTGCCAGCAGCTTGAGGCTGGGAGCTGAAGCTTTCTTT. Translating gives CASSLRLGAEAFF.

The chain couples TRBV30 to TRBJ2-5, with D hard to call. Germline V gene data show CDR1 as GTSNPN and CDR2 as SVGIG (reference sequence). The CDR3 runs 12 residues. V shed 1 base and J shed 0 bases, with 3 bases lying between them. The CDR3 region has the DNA TGTGCCTGGAGTGGGAACCAAGAGACCCAGTACTTC. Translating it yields CAWSGNQETQYF.

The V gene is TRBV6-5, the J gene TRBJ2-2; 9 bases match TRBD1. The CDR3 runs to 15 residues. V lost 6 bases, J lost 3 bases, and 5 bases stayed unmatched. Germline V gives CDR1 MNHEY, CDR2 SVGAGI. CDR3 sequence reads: CASSSGTGHTGELFF. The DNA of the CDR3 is TGTGCCAGCAGCTCCGGGACAGGGCACACCGGGGAGCTGTTTTTT.

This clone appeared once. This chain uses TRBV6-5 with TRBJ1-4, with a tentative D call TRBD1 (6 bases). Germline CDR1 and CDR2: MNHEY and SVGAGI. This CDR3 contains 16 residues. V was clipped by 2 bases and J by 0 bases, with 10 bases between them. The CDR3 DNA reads TGTGCCAGCAGTTACCTAGCAGGGGCAACTAATGAAAAACTGTTTTTT. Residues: CASSYLAGATNEKLFF.

The CDR3 DNA follows: TGTGCCAGCAGTAGCAGATGGGACAGCCTTAACTATGGCTACACCTTC. Protein product: CASSSRWDSLNYGYTF. The genes are TRBV27 and TRBJ1-2; 7 bases fit TRBD1. The CDR3 has 16 residues. CDR1 MNHEY and CDR2 SMNVEV come from the germline V gene (reference sequence). V shed 5 bases and J 1 base; nucleotides not matched to a gene: 10.